This T cell receptor (beta chain) was sequenced for a study of early T cells in non-severe SARS-CoV-2 infection. This CDR3 has 15 residues. Germline V gives CDR1 SGDLS, CDR2 YYNGEE. Trimming stripped 4 bases from V and 3 bases from J, with 14 bases between. MiXCR was run by TCRdb on the 5' RACE reads, yielding one entry per CDR3 protein. The sample comprises approximately 75,000 distinct CDR3 sequences, about 14% of which are singletons, and nearly 4% rests with the top ten. There are a few counts of this clonotype. This chain joins TRBV9 and TRBJ2-1, with a possible D match to TRBD2 (6 bases). The TCR sequence derives from an adult who was a healthcare worker with PCR-confirmed SARS-CoV-2 infection or an uninfected control (not recorded which). The sample was whole blood, taken at baseline. The CDR3 sequence is CASSPREKSYNEQFF. Here the CDR3 DNA reads TGTGCCAGCAGCCCCCGGGAGAAGAGCTACAATGAGCAGTTCTTC.